The 17 T cell receptor beta chains below all came from one sample that was sequenced in a study of blood T cells in healthy people across ages. Next came a second PCR, run for 7 to 11 cycles, which used a sample-barcoded 5' primer along with a J-beta primer mix. TCRdb ran MiXCR on the 5' RACE reads and lists one entry per CDR3 protein. In the table there are a few hundred thousand distinct CDR3 sequences, about 25% of which are singletons. These records were also assigned to another study, of T cells of mothers and their children.

The material sequenced was blood. These receptors all come from a boy younger than 10 in good health.

The chain recombines TRBV6-5 with TRBJ2-3, with 12 bases identical to TRBD2. The CDR3 extends over 17 amino acids. With V trimmed by 5 bases and J by 0 bases, 6 bases remained unmatched. Germline CDR1 MNHEY, CDR2 SVGAGI. The chain's CDR3 is CASSHGTSGPSTDTQYF. The CDR3 nucleotides read TGTGCCAGCAGTCACGGGACTAGCGGGCCTAGCACAGATACGCAGTATTTT.

In this sample, this clonotype turned up a few times. This could be a read error, since a much larger clone is one nucleotide away. This rearrangement joins TRBV7-2 to TRBJ1-2; D is undetermined. Germline V gene sequence: CDR1 SGHTA, CDR2 FQGNSA. This CDR3 spans 14 amino acids. DNA for the CDR3: TGTGCCAGCAGCTTAGGAGTAGGAGTTTATGGCTACCCCTTC. It is translated as CASSLGVGVYGYPF. Supplemented by reference TRBV7-2 and TRBJ1-2, the full variable domain reads GAGVSQSPSNKVTEKGKDVELRCDPISGHTALYWYRQSLGQGLEFLIYFQGNSAPDKSGLPSDRFSAERTGGSVSTLTIQRTQQEDSAVYLCASSLGVGVYGYPFGSGTRLTVV.

This chain links TRBV5-1 with TRBJ2-7, with 12 bases identical to TRBD2. The germline V gene encodes CDR1 SGHRS and CDR2 YFSETQ. CDR3 length: 17 amino acids. Trimming cost V 4 bases and J 2 bases; bases outside gene matches: 10. DNA for the CDR3: TGCGCCAGCAGCGGGACAGCTCTAGCGGGAGGGGCCTACGAGCAGTACTTC. It specifies CASSGTALAGGAYEQYF.

The chain links TRBV6-4 to TRBJ1-5; D gene ambiguous. V lost 4 bases, J lost 7 bases, and 11 bases lay in between. The germline gives CDR1 MRHNA, CDR2 SNTAGT. The CDR3 is 13 residues long. The CDR3 DNA follows: TGTGCCAGCAGTGTGCAGATCGACCAGCCCCAGCATTTT. Protein sequence: CASSVQIDQPQHF.

This clonotype was seen only a few times. The rearrangement uses TRBV20-1 and TRBJ1-1; 9 positions agree with TRBD1. The V segment lost 0 bases and the J segment 3 bases; nucleotides outside the gene matches: 5. The germline V gene has CDR1 DFQATT and CDR2 SNEGSKA (reference sequence). This CDR3 has 15 residues. The CDR3 sequence is CSARDEGTGHTEAFF. As DNA, the CDR3 is TGCAGTGCTAGAGATGAAGGGACAGGGCACACTGAAGCTTTCTTT.

This clonotype occurred many times. This rearrangement joins TRBV9 to TRBJ2-7; D may correspond to TRBD1 or TRBD2 (5 bases each). Germline V lookup: CDR1 SGDLS, CDR2 YYNGEE. V lost 3 bases and J lost 9, with 25 bases in between. This CDR3 has 16 amino acids. This chain's CDR3 is CASSGSSGSVRAVQYF. The CDR3, as DNA: TGTGCCAGCAGCGGTTCCTCAGGGAGCGTAAGGGCGGTGCAGTACTTC.

The J gene is TRBJ1-4, the V gene TRBV11-2; no definite D call. Trimming left V 2 bases short and J 9 bases short, with 10 bases between. The germline gives CDR1 SGHAT, CDR2 FQNNGV. CDR3 length equals 13 residues. This chain's CDR3 is CASSLNLGKKLFF. Written as DNA, the CDR3 is TGTGCCAGCAGCTTAAACTTGGGCAAAAAACTGTTTTTT.

The chain uses TRBV7-9 and TRBJ1-4; TRBD1 aligns across 12 bases. The CDR3 loop spans 16 amino acids. The trim removed 2 bases at V and 8 bases at J, leaving 6 bases unmatched. Germline-derived CDR1 and CDR2 are SEHNR and FQNEAQ (reference sequence). CDR3 amino acids: CASSLWLGTGGEKLFF. The CDR3 region has the DNA TGTGCCAGCAGCTTATGGTTGGGGACAGGGGGCGAAAAACTGTTTTTT.

This chain links TRBV7-3 with TRBJ2-3, with 8 bases fitting TRBD2. After removal of 5 bases from V and 2 bases from J, the junction contained 9 bases not matched to a gene. Per germline, CDR1 SGHTA and CDR2 FQGTGA. The length of the CDR3 is 16 residues. CDR3 bases: TGTGCCAGCAGCGTATTCGGGGGGGTGTACACAGATACGCAGTATTTT. Its translation is CASSVFGGVYTDTQYF.

This clonotype was found a few times. This chain joins TRBV24-1 and TRBJ2-1, with TRBD2 matching over 8 bases. This CDR3 has 14 amino acids. Germline CDR1 KGHDR, CDR2 SFDVKD. V shed 5 bases and J 6 bases; nucleotides not matched to a gene: 5. The CDR3 DNA follows: TGTGCCACCAGTGGGACTAGCTGGGGCAATGAGCAGTTCTTC. Translated: CATSGTSWGNEQFF.

This clonotype was observed a handful of times. The chain employs TRBV3-1 and TRBJ2-7; D may be TRBD2 (6 bases). This CDR3 contains 14 residues. V lost 1 base, J lost 2 bases, and 9 bases lay in between. The germline V gene has CDR1 LGHDT and CDR2 YNNKEL (reference sequence). The CDR3 here is CASSQGLGAYEQYF. The DNA of the CDR3 is TGTGCCAGCAGCCAAGGACTAGGGGCCTACGAGCAGTACTTC.

A few counts support this clonotype. This chain links TRBV3-1 with TRBJ2-5, with 10 bases aligning to TRBD2. Germline V gives CDR1 LGHDT, CDR2 YNNKEL (reference sequence). The CDR3 is 16 residues long. After removal of 4 bases from V and 2 bases from J, the junction contained 7 bases not matched to a gene. This chain's CDR3 is CASSRYASGGQETQYF. DNA for the CDR3: TGTGCCAGCAGCCGGTACGCTAGCGGGGGACAAGAGACCCAGTACTTC.

The genes are TRBV12-5 and TRBJ2-3; D remains unclear. CDR3 length: 13 amino acids. Germline-derived CDR1 and CDR2 are LGHNT and FRNRAP. V was trimmed by 2 bases and J by 0 bases, leaving 3 bases between them. CDR3 region: CASGLSSTDTQYF. As DNA, the CDR3 is TGTGCTAGTGGTTTGAGCAGCACAGATACGCAGTATTTT.

The chain is built from TRBV5-1 and TRBJ2-5; 9 bases match TRBD1. The germline CDR1 and CDR2 sequences are SGHRS and YFSETQ. This CDR3 has 15 amino acids. After removal of 3 bases from V and 5 bases from J, the junction contained 8 bases not matched to a gene. CDR3 region: CASSSQGASGETQYF. For the CDR3, the DNA is TGCGCCAGCAGCTCACAGGGGGCATCGGGGGAGACCCAGTACTTC.

This clonotype was counted only a few times. This rearrangement joins TRBV12-3 or TRBV12-4 to TRBJ2-2; perhaps TRBD1 as D (6 bases). Trimming cost V 7 bases and J 1 base, with 13 bases left between them. This CDR3 has 15 amino acids. CDR3 nucleotides: TGTGCCAGCACCCTGGACAGACAGAACACCGGGGAGCTGTTTTTT. Its protein product is CASTLDRQNTGELFF.

This clonotype was seen a few times. The gene calls are TRBV5-6 and TRBJ2-1; D call uncertain. CDR3 length: 14 amino acids. V gave up 0 bases and J gave up 3 bases, with 7 bases separating them. Per the germline V gene, CDR1 is SGHDT and CDR2 is YYEEEE. The CDR3 bases are TGTGCCAGCAGCTTGGCAGAGATCTACAATGAGCAGTTCTTC. Translated: CASSLAEIYNEQFF.

This clonotype was seen only a few times. The chain employs TRBV15 and TRBJ2-7; D gene uncertain. The length of the CDR3 is 16 residues. From germline, CDR1 is LNHNV and CDR2 YYDKDF (reference sequence). V was clipped by 0 bases and J by 5 bases, with 17 bases between them. This CDR3 reads CATSREQPRSGDEQYF. The CDR3 nucleotides are TGTGCCACCAGCAGAGAGCAACCGCGCAGTGGGGACGAGCAGTACTTC.